This T cell receptor beta chain was observed in a study of blood T cell repertoires in COVID-19. This CDR3 is 15 amino acids long. The trim removed 5 bases at V and 2 bases at J, leaving 4 bases unmatched. Original handling: Amplification with reference gene primers provided the estimates of nucleated cell counts. The repertoire was sequenced with immunoSEQ multiplex PCR; TCRdb's copy has only in-frame clones and lacks some. Clone size and V and J calls were adopted from that table, with D and trimming inferred from the DNA. The table lists nearly 400,000 clones, roughly nine tenths of them singletons.

The sample comprised PBMCs or T cells enriched from blood (not recorded which). This clonotype originated in a woman aged 25 to 45 who had recovered from COVID-19. The V call is TRBV23-1, the J call TRBJ1-5, with TRBD1 identical over 9 bases. TRBV23-1 is recorded as an ORF, its role being uncertain. For the CDR3, the DNA is TGCGCCAGCAGTAGTGGGACAGGGCGCAATCAGCCCCAGCATTTT. This translates into CASSSGTGRNQPQHF.